The present T cell receptor (beta chain) was sequenced within a study of shared clonotypes between healthy human individuals. The sorted-subset replicate PCRs were given about 210 ng DNA, which is approximately 30,000 T cell genomes. Clones were sequenced by immunoSEQ multiplex PCR, and TCRdb holds only the in-frame ones, with some missing. This sample has around 1,000,000 clones, with 60% to 80% found just once. CDR3 length: 13 residues. Germline values: CDR1 LNHDA, CDR2 SQIVND (reference sequence). V was pared by 5 bases and J by 4 bases, with 2 bases of the junction left unmatched. Regarding the study as a whole: Naive CD4 clonotypes were shared across a few donors at about 5%. Non-shared clonotypes displayed generation probabilities falling below those of clonotypes present in all four donors. Rarefaction analysis demonstrated incomplete sorted-subset sequencing notwithstanding large depth.

With regard to this clone: Its antigen is unidentified. In the same sample, other DNA sequences code for this CDR3.

The receptor was derived from a man between 18 and 29 years old in good health. Some clones in this sample may be carry-over from other donors' samples. Input material: memory CD4+ T cells from PBMCs. Subset meaning: CD45RA-negative fraction. The rearrangement links TRBV19 to TRBJ2-1; 7 nucleotides agree with TRBD2. Here the CDR3 DNA reads TGTGCCAGTAGTCCGGGACTATACAATGAGCAGTTCTTC. Translation: CASSPGLYNEQFF.